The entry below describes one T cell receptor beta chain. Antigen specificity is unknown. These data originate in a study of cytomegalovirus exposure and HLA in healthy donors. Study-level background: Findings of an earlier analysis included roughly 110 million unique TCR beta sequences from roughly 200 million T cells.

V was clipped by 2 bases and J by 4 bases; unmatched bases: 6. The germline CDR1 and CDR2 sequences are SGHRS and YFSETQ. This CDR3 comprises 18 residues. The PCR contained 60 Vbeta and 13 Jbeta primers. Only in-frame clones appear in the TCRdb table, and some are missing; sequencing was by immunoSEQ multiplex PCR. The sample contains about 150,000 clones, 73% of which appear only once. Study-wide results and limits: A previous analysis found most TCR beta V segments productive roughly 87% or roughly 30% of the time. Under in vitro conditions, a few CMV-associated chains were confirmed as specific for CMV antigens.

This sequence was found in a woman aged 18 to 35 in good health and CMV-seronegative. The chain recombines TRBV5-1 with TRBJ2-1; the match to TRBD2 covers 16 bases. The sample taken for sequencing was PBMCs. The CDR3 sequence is CASSFGTSGRAEYNEQFF. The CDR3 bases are TGCGCCAGCAGCTTCGGGACTAGCGGGAGGGCTGAATACAATGAGCAGTTCTTC.